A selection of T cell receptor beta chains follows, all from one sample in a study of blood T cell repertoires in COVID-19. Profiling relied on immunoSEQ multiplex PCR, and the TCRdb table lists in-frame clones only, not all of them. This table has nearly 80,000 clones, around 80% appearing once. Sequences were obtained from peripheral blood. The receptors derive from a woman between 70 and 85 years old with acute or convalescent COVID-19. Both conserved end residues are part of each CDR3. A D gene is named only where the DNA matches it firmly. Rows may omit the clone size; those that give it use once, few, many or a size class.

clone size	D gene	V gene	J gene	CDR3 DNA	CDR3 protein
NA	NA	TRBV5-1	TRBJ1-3	TGCGCCAGCAGCTTGGGGCGGGGGTCTGGAAACACCATATATTTT	CASSLGRGSGNTIYF
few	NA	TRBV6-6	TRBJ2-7	TGTGCCAGCCGCCAGGGGACCTACGAGCAGTACTTC	CASRQGTYEQYF
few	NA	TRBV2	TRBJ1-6	TGTGCCAGCAGACCCTCCGGATGGGCTGAGTATAATTCACCCCTCCACTTT	CASRPSGWAEYNSPLHF
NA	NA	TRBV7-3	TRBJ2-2	TGTGCCAGCAGCTTAAGATCGGGGGCCGGGGAGCTGTTTTTT	CASSLRSGAGELFF
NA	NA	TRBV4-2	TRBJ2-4	TGTGCCAGCAGCCAAATAGTTAATTCGGAGCGGGCCGCCAAAAACATTCAGTACTTC	CASSQIVNSERAAKNIQYF
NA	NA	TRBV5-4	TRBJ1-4	TGTGCCAGCACCTTCGGGGGTTCTAATGAAAAACTGTTTTTT	CASTFGGSNEKLFF
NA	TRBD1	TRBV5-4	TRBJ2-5	TGTGCCAGCAGCTTGAGAGGACAGGGGGAGACCCAGTACTTC	CASSLRGQGETQYF
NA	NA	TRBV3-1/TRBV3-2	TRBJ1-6	TGTGCCAGCTCTTTCGGGGGAGATAATTCACCCCTCCACTTT	CASSFGGDNSPLHF
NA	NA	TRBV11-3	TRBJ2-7	TGTGCCAGCAGCCTTGGCAGCCAAACGGGGGAGCAGTACTTC	CASSLGSQTGEQYF
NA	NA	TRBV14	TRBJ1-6	TGTGCCAGCAGTCGGATCCGGGGAACGGGGAATTCACCCCTCCACTTT	CASSRIRGTGNSPLHF
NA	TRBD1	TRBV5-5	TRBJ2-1	TGTGCCAGCACAGTCCGGGACAGTTCCTACAATGAGCAGTTCTTC	CASTVRDSSYNEQFF
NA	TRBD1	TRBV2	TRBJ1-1	TGTGCCAGCAGCGGCGGGACAGGGTCTGAAGCTTTCTTT	CASSGGTGSEAFF
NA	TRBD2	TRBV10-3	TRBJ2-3	TGTGCCATCACCCCGACTAGCGGGAGGGGGACGCAGTATTTT	CAITPTSGRGTQYF
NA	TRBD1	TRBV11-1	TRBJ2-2	TGTGCCAGCAGCATAGGACAGGGGGCACTGACCGGGGAGCTGTTTTTT	CASSIGQGALTGELFF
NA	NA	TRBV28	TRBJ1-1	TGTGCCACGCGCCCCGGGACTAGGAACACTGAAGCTTTCTTT	CATRPGTRNTEAFF
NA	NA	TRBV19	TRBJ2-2	TGTGCCAGTACCATGACAGTGGACACCGGGGAGCTGTTTTTT	CASTMTVDTGELFF
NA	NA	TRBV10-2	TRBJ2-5	TGCGCCAGCAGTGAGACTAGACAAGAGACCCAGTACTTC	CASSETRQETQYF
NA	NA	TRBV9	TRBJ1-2	TGTGCCAGCAGCGTAGCTCCTTACTATGGCTACACCTTC	CASSVAPYYGYTF